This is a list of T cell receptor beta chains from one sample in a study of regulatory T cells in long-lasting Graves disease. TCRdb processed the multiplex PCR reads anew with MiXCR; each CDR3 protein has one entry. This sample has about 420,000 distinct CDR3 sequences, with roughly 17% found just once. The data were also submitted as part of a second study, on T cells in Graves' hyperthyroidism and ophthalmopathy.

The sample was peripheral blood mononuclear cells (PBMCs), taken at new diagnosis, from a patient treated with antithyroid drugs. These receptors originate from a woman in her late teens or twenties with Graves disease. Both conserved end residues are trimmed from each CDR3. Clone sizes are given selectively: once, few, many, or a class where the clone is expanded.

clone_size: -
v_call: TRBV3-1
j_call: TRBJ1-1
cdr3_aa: ASSLGTDYTEAF

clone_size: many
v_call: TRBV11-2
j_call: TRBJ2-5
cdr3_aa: ASRWVQETQY

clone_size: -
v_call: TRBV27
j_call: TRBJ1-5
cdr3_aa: ASGDRGNQPQH

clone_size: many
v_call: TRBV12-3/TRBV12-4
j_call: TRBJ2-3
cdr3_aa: ASRSGAFWTDTQY

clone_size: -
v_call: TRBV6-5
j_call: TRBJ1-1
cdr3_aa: ASSYLQGIEAF

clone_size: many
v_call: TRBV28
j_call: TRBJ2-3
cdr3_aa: ASTSLDTQY

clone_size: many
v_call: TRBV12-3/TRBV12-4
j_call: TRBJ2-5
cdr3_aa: ASSLSPSYGLAGGKETQY

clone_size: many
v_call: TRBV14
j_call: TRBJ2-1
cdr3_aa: ASSHLGLSSYNEQF

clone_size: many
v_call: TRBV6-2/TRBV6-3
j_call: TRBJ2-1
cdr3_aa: ASSTGAGNEQF

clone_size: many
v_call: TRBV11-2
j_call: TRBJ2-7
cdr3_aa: ASSLEAPSRSSSYEQY

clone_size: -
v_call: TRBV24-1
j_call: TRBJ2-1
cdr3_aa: ATSDPFSVGGNEQF

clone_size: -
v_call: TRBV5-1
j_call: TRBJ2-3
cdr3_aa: ASSLGPSSTDTQY

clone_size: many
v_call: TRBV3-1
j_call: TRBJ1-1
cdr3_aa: ASSQSREAF

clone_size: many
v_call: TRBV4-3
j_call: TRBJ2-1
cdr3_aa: ASSQGKYNSYEQF

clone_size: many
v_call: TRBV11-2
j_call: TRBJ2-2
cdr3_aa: ASSLSSGSAGELF

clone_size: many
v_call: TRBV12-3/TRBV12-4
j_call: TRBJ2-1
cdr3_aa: ASRERAYNEQF

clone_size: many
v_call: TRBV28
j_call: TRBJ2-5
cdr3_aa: ASSRPRSGETQY

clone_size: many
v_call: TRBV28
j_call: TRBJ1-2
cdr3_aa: ASSSGGGGSYGYT

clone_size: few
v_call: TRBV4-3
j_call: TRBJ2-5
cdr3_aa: ASSQGGLAKETQY

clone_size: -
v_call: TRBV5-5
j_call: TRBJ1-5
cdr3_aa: ASSWVSQGNQPQH

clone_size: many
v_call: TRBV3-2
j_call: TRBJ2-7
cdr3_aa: ASSRPRGLAAYEQY

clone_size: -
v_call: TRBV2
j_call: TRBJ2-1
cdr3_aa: ASSSEPGQGNYNEQF

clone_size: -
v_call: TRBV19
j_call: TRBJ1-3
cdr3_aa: ASTRRNLGNTIY

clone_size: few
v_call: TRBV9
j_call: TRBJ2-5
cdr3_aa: ASSGETGNQETQY

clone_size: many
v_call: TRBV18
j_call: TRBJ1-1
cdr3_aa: ASSPVDRGDTEAF

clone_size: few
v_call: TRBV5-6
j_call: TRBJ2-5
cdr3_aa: ASNWDRQETQY

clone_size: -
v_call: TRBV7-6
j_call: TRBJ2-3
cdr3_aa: ASSLPEGRNTQY

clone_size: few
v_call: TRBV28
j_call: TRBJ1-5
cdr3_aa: ASSLRGGANQPQH